This TCR beta chain was documented in a study of T cell repertoires in cytomegalovirus infection. Overall study context: Matching HLA type, along with CMV infection, was indicated by public TCR beta signatures. General study points: Ex vivo, HLA-C-restricted CMV-specific TCR beta clonotypes prevailed over the rest of the response.

TCRdb recomputed calls from the reads with MiXCR, one row per CDR3 protein. In the table there are about 440,000 distinct CDR3 sequences, 25% to 40% of which are singletons. About this clonotype itself: The target antigen is unknown.

The sequencing input was PBMCs. This TCR was recovered from a human donor in good health (CMV status not recorded). Some clones in this sample may be carry-over from other donors' samples.

This chain's CDR3 is CASSLPRPVGFFTGELFF. CDR3 bases: TGCGCCAGCAGCTTGCCCCGTCCCGTCGGATTTTTCACCGGGGAGCTGTTTTTT. The chain has TRBV5-1 and TRBJ2-2, with no clear D. Germline CDR1 is SGHRS and CDR2 is YFSETQ. The CDR3 length is 18 residues. The V gene lost 1 base and the J gene lost 4 bases, with 20 bases spanning the gap.